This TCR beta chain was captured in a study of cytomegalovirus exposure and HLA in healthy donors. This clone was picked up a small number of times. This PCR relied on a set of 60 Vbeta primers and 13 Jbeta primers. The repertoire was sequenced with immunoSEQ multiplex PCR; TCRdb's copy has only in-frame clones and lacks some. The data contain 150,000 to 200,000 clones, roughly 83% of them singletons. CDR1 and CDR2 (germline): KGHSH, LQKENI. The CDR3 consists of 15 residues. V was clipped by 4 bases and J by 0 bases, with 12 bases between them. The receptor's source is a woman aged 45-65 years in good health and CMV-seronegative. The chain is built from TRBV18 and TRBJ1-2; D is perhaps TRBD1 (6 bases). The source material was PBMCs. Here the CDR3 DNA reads TGTGCCAGCTCACACGACAGGACCACTAACTATGGCTACACCTTC. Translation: CASSHDRTTNYGYTF.